This TCR beta chain emerged from a study of early T cells in non-severe SARS-CoV-2 infection. Across the study: Chains were unpaired, as sequencing was done on bulk RNA from unsorted whole blood. General study findings and limits: The matching step, a VDJdb search, favored anti-spike CD8 responses and missed private and CD4 specificities.

One entry per CDR3 protein, called by TCRdb with MiXCR from the 5' RACE reads. The sample lists tens of thousands of distinct CDR3 sequences, about a sixth occurring once. In the case of this clonotype: What it binds is not known.

The source material was whole blood. The clonotype comes from an adult who was a healthcare worker with PCR-confirmed SARS-CoV-2 infection or an uninfected control (not recorded which).

CDR3 bases: TGTGCCAGCAGTTACTCTAGCGGGAGTGCCCGGGAGCTGTTTTTT. Amino acid sequence: CASSYSSGSARELFF. V gene TRBV6-5 combines with J gene TRBJ2-2, with 9 bases aligning to TRBD2. CDR1 and CDR2 (germline): MNHEY, SVGAGI. J gave up 9 bases and V 0 bases, and 5 bases lay outside the gene matches. This CDR3 has 15 residues.